One and the same sample provided the 22 T cell receptor beta chains below, sequenced in a study of T-cell reconstitution after alpha-beta-depleted transplantation in children (dated by TCRdb to the mid-2010s). Receptor libraries were prepared by PCR. The instrument was an Illumina HiSeq 2500. To normalize quantification of the TCRbeta repertoire, the TCR libraries were built with molecular barcoding that relied on unique molecular identifiers. The raw public reads went through TCRdb reprocessing: fastp at Q25, MiXCR clone calling, in-frame beta chains kept. Each entry is one CDR3 protein sequence, shown with its most common DNA and genes. For this sample the table gives a few hundred thousand distinct CDR3 sequences, of which roughly 22% were detected only once. The ten largest clones represent around 3.9% of the sample. The sample consisted of PBMCs from the stem cell graft donor, taken from the stem cell graft. The receptors stem from a human donor who donated a stem cell graft to a child with acute myeloid leukemia.

The chain couples TRBV10-3 to TRBJ1-1; TRBD1 is a possible D gene (5 bases). This CDR3 has 14 amino acids. Germline CDR1 ENHRY, CDR2 SYGVKD. Trimming pared 6 bases from V and 5 bases from J, leaving 16 bases between. The CDR3 sequence: CAIRPTAEGTEAFF. CDR3 coding DNA: TGTGCCATCAGACCAACAGCCGAGGGGACTGAAGCTTTCTTT.

This clonotype turned up a few times. This chain joins TRBV24-1 and TRBJ2-1, with D perhaps TRBD1 (7 bases). V was trimmed by 7 bases and J by 4 bases, leaving 10 bases between them. Germline V gives CDR1 KGHDR, CDR2 SFDVKD. The CDR3 has 13 amino acids. CDR3 DNA sequence: TGTGCCACCAGACAGGGGACTTACAATGAGCAGTTCTTC. It codes for CATRQGTYNEQFF.

Many counts were recorded for this clonotype. The chain is built from TRBV12-5 and TRBJ2-1; either TRBD1 or TRBD2 may supply D (6 bases each). The V end lost 5 bases, the J end lost 5 bases, and 16 bases lay between the germline ends. The CDR3 is 15 amino acids. Germline CDR1 and CDR2: LGHNT and FRNRAP. The chain's CDR3 is CASGPRGVPDNEQFF. The CDR3 DNA reads TGTGCTAGTGGTCCGAGGGGGGTCCCCGACAATGAGCAGTTCTTC.

Only a few counts were recorded for this clonotype. V gene TRBV25-1 combines with J gene TRBJ2-1; D is possibly TRBD2 (6 bases). Between the trimmed V and J ends, which lost 1 base and 8 bases, there was a span of 12 bases. CDR1 and CDR2 from the germline V gene are MGHDK and SYGVNS. There are 14 residues in the CDR3. The DNA for the CDR3 is TGTGCCAGCAGTGAATGGACGCGGGACTATGAGCAGTTCTTC. Translated, it gives CASSEWTRDYEQFF.

The CDR3: CASSYVGTGSYNEQFF. In DNA form, the CDR3 reads TGTGCCAGCAGCTATGTGGGGACAGGCTCCTACAATGAGCAGTTCTTC. The chain couples TRBV11-2 to TRBJ2-1; 8 bases agree with TRBD1. Germline lookup yields CDR1 SGHAT and CDR2 FQNNGV. The V segment lost 4 bases and the J segment 0 bases; nucleotides outside the gene matches: 5. The CDR3 consists of 16 residues.

This rearrangement joins TRBV12-3 or TRBV12-4 to TRBJ1-1; no reliable D call. The V end was cut by 7 bases, the J end by 8 bases, with 14 bases between. The CDR3 loop spans 12 amino acids. The CDR3 loop reads CASKLDGSEAFF. CDR3 nucleotides: TGTGCCAGCAAGTTGGATGGGTCGGAAGCTTTCTTT.

The J gene is TRBJ1-1, the V gene TRBV5-1; tentative D call: TRBD1 (6 bases). Between the trimmed V and J ends, which lost 0 bases and 0 bases, there was a span of 9 bases. The V gene's germline CDR1 is SGHRS and CDR2 YFSETQ. This CDR3 contains 15 residues. CDR3 in DNA: TGCGCCAGCAGCTTGGAGGGGGTGATGAACACTGAAGCTTTCTTT. This sequence encodes CASSLEGVMNTEAFF.

The rearrangement joins TRBV28 to TRBJ2-5, with 9 positions matching TRBD1. The CDR3 spans 16 residues. Germline-derived CDR1 and CDR2 are MDHEN and SYDVKM. Trimming removed 4 bases from V and 8 bases from J; junction bases left unmatched: 14. The CDR3 DNA sequence: TGTGCCAGCAGTTCCACCGGGACAGGGAAGAAGAATACCCAGTACTTC. Protein: CASSSTGTGKKNTQYF.

This chain joins TRBV20-1 and TRBJ1-1; 12 nucleotides align to TRBD1. Unmatched junction bases numbered 12, after V lost 3 bases and J lost 10 bases. This CDR3 is 15 amino acids long. CDR1 is DFQATT and CDR2 is SNEGSKA in the germline V gene (reference sequence). CDR3: CSAREGTGGDSVAFF. Written as DNA, the CDR3 is TGCAGTGCTAGGGAGGGGACAGGGGGCGATTCGGTAGCTTTCTTT.

This clonotype showed up just a few times. This chain joins TRBV4-2 and TRBJ1-3; 8 nucleotides line up with TRBD1. The CDR3 contains 15 residues. Germline V lookup: CDR1 LGHNA, CDR2 YNFKEQ. After removal of 3 bases from V and 0 bases from J, the junction contained 1 base not matched to a gene. The DNA of the CDR3 is TGTGCCAGCAGCCAGACAGGGGACTCTGGAAACACCATATATTTT. It yields the protein CASSQTGDSGNTIYF.

The chain uses TRBV6-1 and TRBJ1-2; D remains unclear. The CDR3 consists of 13 residues. CDR1 is MNHNS and CDR2 is SASEGT in the germline V gene. V lost 1 base and J lost 8, with 11 bases in between. The CDR3 sequence is CASSEGRVWGYTF. The DNA for the CDR3 is TGTGCCAGCAGTGAAGGTCGAGTTTGGGGCTACACCTTC.

This clonotype was picked up many times. The chain recombines TRBV20-1 with TRBJ2-1; D is perhaps TRBD2 (6 bases). Germline V gives CDR1 DFQATT, CDR2 SNEGSKA (reference sequence). This CDR3 comprises 15 residues. The V gene lost 3 bases and the J gene lost 3 bases, with 15 bases spanning the gap. The CDR3 DNA reads as TGCAGTGCTAGCGCTCTGGCGGGGTTCTACAATGAGCAGTTCTTC. This encodes CSASALAGFYNEQFF.

The CDR3 DNA reads as TGCAGTGCTAGGGATCGGGACAGCTCCTACGAGCAGTACTTC. It specifies CSARDRDSSYEQYF. The chain combines TRBV20-1 with TRBJ2-7; 7 nucleotides match TRBD1. The CDR3 has 14 residues. Germline CDR1 DFQATT, CDR2 SNEGSKA (reference sequence). V was pared by 3 bases and J by 0 bases, with 5 bases of the junction left unmatched.

The chain is built from TRBV6-2 or TRBV6-3 and TRBJ1-2; 7 bases match TRBD1. The CDR3 runs to 16 residues. V gave up 1 base and J gave up 13 bases; unmatched junction bases: 18. The V gene's germline CDR1 is MNHEY and CDR2 SVGEGT. The DNA of the CDR3 is TGTGCCAGCAGTTACTACGGACAGGCCTCTACAAGGGGTATCACCTTC. This translates into CASSYYGQASTRGITF.

This clonotype was recorded many times. The J gene is TRBJ2-7, the V gene TRBV5-1; D is perhaps TRBD1 (6 bases). The CDR3 has 14 amino acids. Germline V gene sequence: CDR1 SGHRS, CDR2 YFSETQ. V lost 0 bases to trimming and J lost 5 bases, with 12 bases between them. CDR3 sequence (DNA): TGCGCCAGCAGCTTGGACAGGGCGGTGGACGAGCAGTACTTC. Amino acid sequence: CASSLDRAVDEQYF.

This clonotype was counted a few times. This chain connects TRBV18 to TRBJ2-7, with D perhaps TRBD1 or TRBD2 (5 bases each). The CDR3 is 13 amino acids. Germline loops: CDR1 KGHSH, CDR2 LQKENI. V gave up 3 bases and J gave up 6 bases, with 12 bases separating them. This CDR3 reads CASSPGTKREQYF. In nucleotides, the CDR3 is TGTGCCAGCTCACCCGGGACCAAGCGCGAGCAGTACTTC.

The rearrangement uses TRBV6-2 or TRBV6-3 and TRBJ1-3; 12 bases match TRBD1. The CDR3 totals 20 residues. Germline trimming cut 6 bases from V and 0 bases from J; bases unmatched to any gene: 15. Germline V gives CDR1 MNHEY, CDR2 SVGEGT. The CDR3 spells CASSYFPGQGALSSGNTIYF. DNA for the CDR3: TGTGCCAGCAGCTATTTTCCGGGACAGGGGGCCCTTAGCTCTGGAAACACCATATATTTT.

The chain is built from TRBV20-1 and TRBJ2-3; D perhaps matches TRBD1 (5 bases). This CDR3 is built from 15 residues. The V gene's germline CDR1 is DFQATT and CDR2 SNEGSKA (reference sequence). V lost 0 bases and J lost 1, with 11 bases in between. The CDR3, as DNA: TGCAGTGCTAGAGACCAGGGTCTGGGCACAGATACGCAGTATTTT. This codes for CSARDQGLGTDTQYF.

The chain recombines TRBV29-1 with TRBJ2-5; 8 nucleotides agree with TRBD1. J lost 5 bases, V lost 5 bases, and 10 bases had no gene match. This CDR3 comprises 14 residues. Germline V gene lookup returns CDR1 SQVTM and CDR2 ANQGSEA. The CDR3, as DNA: TGCAGCGTTATTGGACAGGGACGTAAGGAGACCCAGTACTTC. This encodes CSVIGQGRKETQYF.

Regarding this clonotype: A single base separates this from a much larger clone, so it may be a read error. V gene TRBV20-1 combines with J gene TRBJ2-4; no clear D. The germline gives CDR1 DFQATT, CDR2 SNEGSKA (reference sequence). CDR3 length equals 11 residues. For the CDR3, the DNA is TGCAGTGGGCAAACCAAAAACATTCAGTGCTTC. Protein product: CSGQTKNIQCF.

J is TRBJ2-7 and V is TRBV10-3; no definite D call. Trimming removed 0 bases at V and 1 base at J, with 13 bases between. This CDR3 is 16 amino acids long. Germline V CDR1 and CDR2: ENHRY, SYGVKD. CDR3: CAISESRYVGSYEQYF. In DNA, the CDR3 is TGTGCCATCAGTGAGTCCCGGTATGTGGGTTCCTACGAGCAGTACTTC.

The chain joins TRBV28 to TRBJ2-7; D might be TRBD1 (6 bases). The CDR3 runs 12 residues. Deletions cut 7 bases from V and 2 bases from J, with 9 bases between. Per germline, CDR1 MDHEN and CDR2 SYDVKM. The CDR3 bases are TGTGCCAGCAAGGGGGATACCTACGAGCAGTACTTC. Protein: CASKGDTYEQYF.